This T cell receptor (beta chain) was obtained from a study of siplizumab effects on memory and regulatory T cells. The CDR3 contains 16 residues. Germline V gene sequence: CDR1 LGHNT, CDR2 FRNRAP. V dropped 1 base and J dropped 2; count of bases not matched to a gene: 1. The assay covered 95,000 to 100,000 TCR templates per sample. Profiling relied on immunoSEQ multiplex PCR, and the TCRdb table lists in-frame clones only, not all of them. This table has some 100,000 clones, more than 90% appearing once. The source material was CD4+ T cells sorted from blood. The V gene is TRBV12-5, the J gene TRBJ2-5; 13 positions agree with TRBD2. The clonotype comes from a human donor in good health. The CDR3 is CASGLGLAGGQETQYF. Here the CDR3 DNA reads TGTGCTAGTGGTTTGGGACTAGCGGGGGGACAAGAGACCCAGTACTTC.